The 3 T cell receptor beta chains listed next were all sequenced from one sample in a study of CXCR3-negative and CXCR3-positive naive CD8 T cells. Notes on the study in general: A higher hydrophobicity marked the TRB CDR3s of CXCR3-positive naive cells versus CXCR3-negative naive cells.

The authors made the TRB cDNA libraries by 5' RACE using UMI labels. From its re-call of the 5' RACE reads, TCRdb lists each CDR3 protein once, without DNA. Its clone listing holds about 8,400 distinct CDR3 sequences. Antigens of these TCRs are unknown. Sequences were obtained from naive CXCR3+ CD8+ T cells from blood. Subset given: CD45RO-CCR7+CD27+CD95- naive CD8+ T cells expressing CXCR3 (TNR3+). The source of these receptors is a human donor in good health. Some clones in this sample may be carry-over from other donors' samples.

The chain is built from TRBV20-1 and TRBJ2-7. The CDR3 consists of 12 residues. Germline CDR1 DFQATT, CDR2 SNEGSKA (reference sequence). CDR3 loop: CSATNPSYEQYF.

The chain is built from TRBV4-3 and TRBJ2-3; the TRBD2 assignment by TCRdb is unverifiable without DNA. CDR1 LGHNA and CDR2 YSLEER come from the germline V gene. The CDR3 length is 15 residues. CDR3 region: CASSQEAGVTDTQYF.

The chain carries TRBV7-2 and TRBJ2-2. This CDR3 is built from 18 residues. The germline CDR1 and CDR2 sequences are SGHTA and FQGNSA. CDR3 protein: CASSFWTLETLSTGELFF.